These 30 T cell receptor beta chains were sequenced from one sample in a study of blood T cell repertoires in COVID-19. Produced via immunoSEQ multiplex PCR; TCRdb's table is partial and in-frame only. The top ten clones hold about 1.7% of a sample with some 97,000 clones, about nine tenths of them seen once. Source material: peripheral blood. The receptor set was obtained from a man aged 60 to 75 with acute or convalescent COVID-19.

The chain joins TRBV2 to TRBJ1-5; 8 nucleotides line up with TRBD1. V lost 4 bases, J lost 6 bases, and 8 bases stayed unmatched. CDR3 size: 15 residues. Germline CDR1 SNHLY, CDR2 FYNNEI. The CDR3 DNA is TGTGCCAGCAGTGGGCTCCAGGGGGCCGGTCAGCCCCAGCATTTT. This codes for CASSGLQGAGQPQHF. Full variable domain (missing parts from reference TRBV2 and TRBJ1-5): EPEVTQTPSHQVTQMGQEVILRCVPISNHLYFYWYRQILGQKVEFLVSFYNNEISEKSEIFDDQFSVERPDGSNFTLKIRSTKLEDSAMYFCASSGLQGAGQPQHFGDGTRLSIL.

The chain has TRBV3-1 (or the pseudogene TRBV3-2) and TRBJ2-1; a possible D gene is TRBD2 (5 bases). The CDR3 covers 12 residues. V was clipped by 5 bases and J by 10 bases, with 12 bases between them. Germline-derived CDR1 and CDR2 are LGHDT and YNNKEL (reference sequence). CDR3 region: CASSAKRGEQFF. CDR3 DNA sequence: TGTGCCAGCAGCGCAAAAAGAGGGGAGCAGTTCTTC.

The CDR3 spells CASSSDSNQPQHF. CDR3 coding DNA: TGTGCCAGCAGCTCAGATAGCAATCAGCCCCAGCATTTT. This chain joins TRBV5-5 and TRBJ1-5; D remains unclear. V was clipped by 3 bases and J by 0 bases, with 4 bases between them. CDR3 length: 13 residues. Looked up from germline, CDR1 is SGHKS and CDR2 is YYEKEE (reference sequence).

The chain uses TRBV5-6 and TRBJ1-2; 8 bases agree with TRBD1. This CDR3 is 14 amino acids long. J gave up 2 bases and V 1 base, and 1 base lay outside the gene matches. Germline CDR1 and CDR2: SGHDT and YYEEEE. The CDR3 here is CASSLQGANYGYTF. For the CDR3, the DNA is TGTGCCAGCAGCTTGCAGGGGGCGAACTATGGCTACACCTTC.

CDR3 residues: CAWSVRPGGEQYF. The DNA for the CDR3 is TGTGCCTGGAGTGTACGGCCCGGGGGCGAGCAGTACTTC. The rearrangement links TRBV30 to TRBJ2-7; D may be TRBD2 (6 bases). The germline CDR1 and CDR2 sequences are GTSNPN and SVGIG (reference sequence). The CDR3 totals 13 residues. The V and J ends lost 0 bases and 6 bases respectively, with 12 bases between them.

The CDR3 DNA follows: TGTGCCAGTAGGGACAGGGTTTTGCTTTCACCCCTCCACTTT. It is translated as CASRDRVLLSPLHF. The V and J genes are TRBV19 and TRBJ1-6; TRBD1 matches 8 bases. Germline-derived CDR1 and CDR2 are LNHDA and SQIVND (reference sequence). CDR3 length: 14 amino acids. V dropped 6 bases and J dropped 9; count of bases not matched to a gene: 7.

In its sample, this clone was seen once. CDR3 sequence reads: CASSESTRGYTGELFF. In DNA form, the CDR3 reads TGTGCCAGCAGCGAGTCGACTAGAGGATACACCGGGGAGCTGTTTTTT. This chain joins TRBV3-1 (or the pseudogene TRBV3-2) and TRBJ2-2, with D maybe TRBD2 (6 bases). The germline CDR1 and CDR2 sequences are LGHDT and YNNKEL (reference sequence). The CDR3 consists of 16 residues. V lost 5 bases and J 3 bases, leaving 16 bases between the germline ends.

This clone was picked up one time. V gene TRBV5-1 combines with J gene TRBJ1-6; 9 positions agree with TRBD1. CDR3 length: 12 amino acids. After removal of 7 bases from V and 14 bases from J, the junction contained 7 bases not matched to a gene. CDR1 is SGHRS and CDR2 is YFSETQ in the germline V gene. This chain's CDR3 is CASGERDRALHF. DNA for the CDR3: TGCGCCAGCGGGGAGAGGGACAGGGCCCTCCACTTT.

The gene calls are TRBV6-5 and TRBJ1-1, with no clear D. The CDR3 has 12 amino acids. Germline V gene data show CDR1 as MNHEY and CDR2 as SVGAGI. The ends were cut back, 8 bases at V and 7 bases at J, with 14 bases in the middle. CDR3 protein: CASHLTRVEAFF. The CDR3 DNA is TGTGCCAGCCACCTGACCCGGGTTGAAGCTTTCTTT.

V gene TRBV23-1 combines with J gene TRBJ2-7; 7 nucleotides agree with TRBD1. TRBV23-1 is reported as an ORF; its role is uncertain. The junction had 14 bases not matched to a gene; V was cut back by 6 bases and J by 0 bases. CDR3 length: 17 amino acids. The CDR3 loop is CASRRPQGRLSSYEQYV. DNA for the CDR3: TGCGCCAGCAGGCGCCCACAGGGGCGCCTCAGCTCCTACGAGCAGTACGTC.

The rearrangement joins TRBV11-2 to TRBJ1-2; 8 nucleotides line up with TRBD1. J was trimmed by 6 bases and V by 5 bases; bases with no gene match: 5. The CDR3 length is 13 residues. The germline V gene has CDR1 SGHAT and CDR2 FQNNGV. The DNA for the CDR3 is TGTGCCAGCAGCCAGGACAGGGAGAATGGCTACACCTTC. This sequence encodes CASSQDRENGYTF.

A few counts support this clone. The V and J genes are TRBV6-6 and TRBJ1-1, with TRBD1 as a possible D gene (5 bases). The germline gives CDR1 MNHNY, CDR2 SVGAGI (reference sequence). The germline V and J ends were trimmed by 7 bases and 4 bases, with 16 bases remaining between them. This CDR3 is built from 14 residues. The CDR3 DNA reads TGTGCCAGCACCTCCTCACCGGGGGTCACTGAAGCTTTCTTT. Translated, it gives CASTSSPGVTEAFF.

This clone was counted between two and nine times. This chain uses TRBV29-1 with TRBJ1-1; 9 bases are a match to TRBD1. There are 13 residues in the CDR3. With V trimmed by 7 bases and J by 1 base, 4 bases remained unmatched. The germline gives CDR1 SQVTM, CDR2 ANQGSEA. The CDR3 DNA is TGCAGCGCCAGGGGACAGGGGAACACTGAAGCTTTCTTT. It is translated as CSARGQGNTEAFF.

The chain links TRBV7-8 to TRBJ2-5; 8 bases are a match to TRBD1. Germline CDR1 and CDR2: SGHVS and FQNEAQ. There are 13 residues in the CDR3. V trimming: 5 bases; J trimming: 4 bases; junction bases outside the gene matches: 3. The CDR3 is CASSIDRGETQYF. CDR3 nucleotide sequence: TGTGCCAGCAGCATAGACAGGGGAGAGACCCAGTACTTC.

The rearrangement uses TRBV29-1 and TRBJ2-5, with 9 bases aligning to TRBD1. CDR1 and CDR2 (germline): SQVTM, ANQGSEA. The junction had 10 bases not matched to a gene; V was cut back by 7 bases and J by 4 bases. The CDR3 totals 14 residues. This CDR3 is CSAITRDRVETQYF. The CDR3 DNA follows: TGCAGCGCCATAACCCGGGACAGGGTAGAGACCCAGTACTTC.

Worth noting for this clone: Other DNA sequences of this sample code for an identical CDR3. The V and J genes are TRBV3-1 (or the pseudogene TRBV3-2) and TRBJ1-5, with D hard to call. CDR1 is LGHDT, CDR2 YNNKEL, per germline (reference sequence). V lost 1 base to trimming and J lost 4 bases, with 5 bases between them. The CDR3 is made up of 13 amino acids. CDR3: CASSQGGNQPQHF. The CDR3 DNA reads TGTGCCAGCAGCCAAGGAGGAAATCAGCCCCAGCATTTT.

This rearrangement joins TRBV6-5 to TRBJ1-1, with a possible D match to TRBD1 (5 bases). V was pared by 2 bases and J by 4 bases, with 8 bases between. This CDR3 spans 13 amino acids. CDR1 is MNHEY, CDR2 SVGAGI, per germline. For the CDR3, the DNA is TGTGCCAGCAGTTACGGCAGGGCCACTGAAGCTTTCTTT. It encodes CASSYGRATEAFF.

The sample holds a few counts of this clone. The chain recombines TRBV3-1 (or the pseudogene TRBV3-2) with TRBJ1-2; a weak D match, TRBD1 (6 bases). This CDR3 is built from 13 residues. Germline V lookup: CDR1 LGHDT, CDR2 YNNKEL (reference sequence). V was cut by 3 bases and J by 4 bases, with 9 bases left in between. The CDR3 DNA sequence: TGTGCCAGCAGCCAGGTAGGGGGCTATGGCTACACCTTC. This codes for CASSQVGGYGYTF.

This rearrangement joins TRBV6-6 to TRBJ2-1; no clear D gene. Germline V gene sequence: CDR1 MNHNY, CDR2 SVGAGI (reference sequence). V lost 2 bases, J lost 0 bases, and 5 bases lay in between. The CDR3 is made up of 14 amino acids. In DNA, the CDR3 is TGTGCCAGCAGTTACGCTAGCTCCTACAATGAGCAGTTCTTC. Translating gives CASSYASSYNEQFF.

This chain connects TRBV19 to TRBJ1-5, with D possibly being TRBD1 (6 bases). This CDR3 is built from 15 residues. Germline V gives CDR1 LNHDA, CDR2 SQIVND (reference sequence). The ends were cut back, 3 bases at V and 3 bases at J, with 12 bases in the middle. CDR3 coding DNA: TGTGCCAGTAGTATTGGGCAGGGGAACAATCAGCCCCAGCATTTT. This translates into CASSIGQGNNQPQHF.

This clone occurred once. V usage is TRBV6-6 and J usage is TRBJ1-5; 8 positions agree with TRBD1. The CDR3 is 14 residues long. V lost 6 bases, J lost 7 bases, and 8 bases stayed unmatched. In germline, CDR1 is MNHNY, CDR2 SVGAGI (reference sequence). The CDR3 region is CASRLTGEHQPQHF. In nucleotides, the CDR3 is TGTGCCAGCAGGTTGACAGGGGAACACCAGCCCCAGCATTTT.

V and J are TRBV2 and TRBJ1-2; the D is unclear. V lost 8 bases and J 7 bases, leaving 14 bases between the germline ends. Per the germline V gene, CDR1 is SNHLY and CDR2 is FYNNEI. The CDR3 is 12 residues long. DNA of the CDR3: TGTGCCAGCTTGCCAGAACGGGGTGGCTACACCTTC. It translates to CASLPERGGYTF. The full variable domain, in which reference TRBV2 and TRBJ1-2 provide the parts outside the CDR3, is EPEVTQTPSHQVTQMGQEVILRCVPISNHLYFYWYRQILGQKVEFLVSFYNNEISEKSEIFDDQFSVERPDGSNFTLKIRSTKLEDSAMYFCASLPERGGYTFGSGTRLTVV.

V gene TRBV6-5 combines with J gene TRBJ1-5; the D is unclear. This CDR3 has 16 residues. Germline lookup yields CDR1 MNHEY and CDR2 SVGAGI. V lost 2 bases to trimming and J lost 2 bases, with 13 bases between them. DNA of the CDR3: TGTGCCAGCAGTTACGACGCTCGGGGAGGCAATCAGCCCCAGCATTTT. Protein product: CASSYDARGGNQPQHF.

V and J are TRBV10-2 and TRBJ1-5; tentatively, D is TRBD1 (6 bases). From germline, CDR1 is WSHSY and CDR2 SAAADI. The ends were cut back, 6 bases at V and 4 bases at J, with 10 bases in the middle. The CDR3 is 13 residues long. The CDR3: CASRDRGNQPQHF. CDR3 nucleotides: TGCGCCAGCAGGGACAGAGGTAATCAGCCCCAGCATTTT.

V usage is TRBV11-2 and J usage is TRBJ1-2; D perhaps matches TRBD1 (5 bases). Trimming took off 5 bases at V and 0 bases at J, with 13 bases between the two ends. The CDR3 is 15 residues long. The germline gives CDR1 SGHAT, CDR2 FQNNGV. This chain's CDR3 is CASSHLRTPNYGYTF. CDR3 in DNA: TGTGCCAGCAGCCACTTAAGGACACCTAACTATGGCTACACCTTC.

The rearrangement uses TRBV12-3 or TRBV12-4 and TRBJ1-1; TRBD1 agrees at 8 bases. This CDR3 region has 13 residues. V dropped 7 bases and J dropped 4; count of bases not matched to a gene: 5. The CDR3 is CASNHRGTTEAFF. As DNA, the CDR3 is TGTGCCAGCAATCACAGGGGGACCACTGAAGCTTTCTTT.

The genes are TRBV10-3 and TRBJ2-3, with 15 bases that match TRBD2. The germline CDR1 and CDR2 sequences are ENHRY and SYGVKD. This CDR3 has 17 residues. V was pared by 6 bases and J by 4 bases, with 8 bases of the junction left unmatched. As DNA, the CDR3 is TGTGCCATCAGCCCGGGACTAGCGGGGGGAGGCGCAGATACGCAGTATTTT. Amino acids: CAISPGLAGGGADTQYF.

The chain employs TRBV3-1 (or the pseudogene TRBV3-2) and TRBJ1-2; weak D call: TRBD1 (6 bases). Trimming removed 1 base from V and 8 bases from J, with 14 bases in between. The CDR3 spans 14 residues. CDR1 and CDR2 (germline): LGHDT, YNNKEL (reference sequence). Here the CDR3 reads CASSQGVGGKGYTF. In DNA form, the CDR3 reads TGTGCCAGCAGCCAAGGGGTAGGGGGAAAAGGCTACACCTTC.

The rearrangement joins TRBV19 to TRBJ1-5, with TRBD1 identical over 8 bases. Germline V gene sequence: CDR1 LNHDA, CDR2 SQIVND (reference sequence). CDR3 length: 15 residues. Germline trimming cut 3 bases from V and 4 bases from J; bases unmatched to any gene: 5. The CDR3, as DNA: TGTGCCAGTAGTATGAGCAGGGGGCGGAATCAGCCCCAGCATTTT. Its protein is CASSMSRGRNQPQHF. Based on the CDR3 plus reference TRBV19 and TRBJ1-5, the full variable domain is DGGITQSPKYLFRKEGQNVTLSCEQNLNHDAMYWYRQDPGQGLRLIYYSQIVNDFQKGDIAEGYSVSREKKESFPLTVTSAQKNPTAFYLCASSMSRGRNQPQHFGDGTRLSIL.

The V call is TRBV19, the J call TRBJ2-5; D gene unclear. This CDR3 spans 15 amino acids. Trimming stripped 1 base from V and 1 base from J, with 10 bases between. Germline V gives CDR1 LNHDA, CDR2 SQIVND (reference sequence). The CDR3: CASSIVVRTQETQYF. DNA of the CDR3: TGTGCCAGTAGTATAGTAGTGAGAACCCAAGAGACCCAGTACTTC.